Following are 5 T cell receptor beta chains from one sample sequenced in a study of cytotoxic CD8 clonotypes in ibrutinib-treated CLL. Repertoires were generated with immunoSEQ multiplex PCR, while TCRdb's copy carries only in-frame clones and drops some. There are 150,000 to 250,000 clones in the sample; approximately 68% occur only once, and roughly 12% lies in the top ten. Here the sequenced sample was PBMCs, taken after 24 months of ibrutinib treatment. Receptors were obtained from a human donor with chronic lymphocytic leukemia.

Only one count was recorded for this clone. The chain uses TRBV29-1 and TRBJ2-3; D is uncertain. The germline V and J ends were trimmed by 1 base and 10 bases, with 18 bases remaining between them. This CDR3 spans 14 amino acids. The germline CDR1 and CDR2 sequences are SQVTM and ANQGSEA. Written as DNA, the CDR3 is TGCAGCGTTGAAGGGACCCTAGGTGCTCGCTCGCAGTATTTT. It translates to CSVEGTLGARSQYF.

The chain joins TRBV19 to TRBJ2-1; D may be TRBD2 (6 bases). Trimming removed 5 bases at V and 6 bases at J, with 20 bases between. Germline assignment: CDR1 LNHDA and CDR2 SQIVND (reference sequence). The CDR3 covers 16 residues. In DNA, the CDR3 is TGTGCCAGTAGTTGGTTTGCGGGATCTAGGTTCAATGAGCAGTTCTTC. Translated: CASSWFAGSRFNEQFF.

A few counts support this clone. The V and J genes are TRBV18 and TRBJ2-7; 11 bases are a match to TRBD2. CDR1 is KGHSH and CDR2 is LQKENI in the germline V gene. The ends lost 1 base at V and 2 bases at J; junction bases unmatched: 1. This CDR3 comprises 15 residues. CDR3 nucleotide sequence: TGTGCCAGCTCACCACTAGCGGGAGGGCCCTACGAGCAGTACTTC. Amino acids: CASSPLAGGPYEQYF.

V usage is TRBV27 and J usage is TRBJ1-5; maybe TRBD1 (5 bases). Germline-derived CDR1 and CDR2 are MNHEY and SMNVEV (reference sequence). CDR3 length: 14 amino acids. Trimming stripped 6 bases from V and 6 bases from J, with 15 bases between. The CDR3 here is CASSRTQGSQPQHF. In DNA form, the CDR3 reads TGTGCCAGCAGCCGGACCCAGGGAAGTCAGCCCCAGCATTTT.

V is TRBV11-2 and J is TRBJ1-4; 7 bases are shared with TRBD1. The V and J ends lost 6 bases and 11 bases, in that order; junction bases with no gene match: 15. The CDR3 consists of 15 residues. The germline gives CDR1 SGHAT, CDR2 FQNNGV. The CDR3 DNA follows: TGTGCCAGCAGAACAAACCGGGACAGAAAGGGGAAACTGTTTTTT. Amino acid sequence: CASRTNRDRKGKLFF.